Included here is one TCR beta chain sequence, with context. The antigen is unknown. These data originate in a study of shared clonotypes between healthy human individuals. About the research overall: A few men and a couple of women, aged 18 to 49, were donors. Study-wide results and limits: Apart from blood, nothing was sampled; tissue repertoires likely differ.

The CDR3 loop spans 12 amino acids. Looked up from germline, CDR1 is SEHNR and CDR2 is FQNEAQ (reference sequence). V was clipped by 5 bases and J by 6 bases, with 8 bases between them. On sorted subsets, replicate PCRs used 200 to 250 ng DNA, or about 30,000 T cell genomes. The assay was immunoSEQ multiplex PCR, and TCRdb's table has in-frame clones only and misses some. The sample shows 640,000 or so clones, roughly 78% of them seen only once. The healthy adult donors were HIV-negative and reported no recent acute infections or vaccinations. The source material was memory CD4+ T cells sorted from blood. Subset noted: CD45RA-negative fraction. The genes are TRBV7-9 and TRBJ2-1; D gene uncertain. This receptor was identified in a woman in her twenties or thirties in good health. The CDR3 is CASSPDVNEQFF. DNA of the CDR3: TGTGCCAGCAGCCCCGATGTCAATGAGCAGTTCTTC.